This T cell receptor (beta chain) was recovered during a study of cytotoxic CD8 clonotypes in ibrutinib-treated CLL. About the study: Of a cohort that held 11 to 12 relapsed/refractory and under 16 treatment-naive patients, roughly 18 were IGHV unmutated. Recorded responses included around 24 partial and 2 complete; following median approximately 68 months, roughly 15 stayed remitted and around 12 progressed. Each sample contained, on average, roughly 250,000 productive templates and 94,000 or so productive rearrangements. Study conclusions and caveats: Sampling of sustained-remission and progressing patients occurred at differing times.

V gave up 3 bases and J gave up 6 bases; unmatched junction bases: 11. The germline CDR1 and CDR2 sequences are SGHTA and FQGNSA. The CDR3 runs 16 residues. Assay used: immunoSEQ multiplex PCR; TCRdb lists only in-frame clones, some missing. The sample yields fewer than 150,000 clones, about 85% seen once. A note on this clone: No antigen is known for it.

The sequenced sample was PBMCs, obtained after 24 months of ibrutinib treatment. The V and J genes are TRBV7-2 and TRBJ2-7; 10 bases are shared with TRBD1. The TCR was taken from a human donor with chronic lymphocytic leukemia. This CDR3 is CASSFWRGTGVAEQYF. Here the CDR3 DNA reads TGTGCCAGCAGCTTCTGGCGGGGGACAGGGGTCGCCGAGCAGTACTTC.